Listed below are T cell receptor beta chains from one sample, sequenced in a study of shared clonotypes between healthy human individuals. Produced via immunoSEQ multiplex PCR; TCRdb's table is partial and in-frame only. Of millions of clones in the sample, 85% to 95% were seen once. Material for sequencing was naive CD8+ T cells sorted from blood. These receptors originate from a man aged 18 to 30 in good health. The CDR3 runs from the conserved cysteine through the conserved F or W. Each record gives: J gene, D gene, clone size, V gene, CDR3 protein, CDR3 DNA. The D gene is left open where the match is weak. Where a row states a size, it is once, few, many or the class of an expanded clone; other rows omit it.

TRBJ2-1,TRBD1,NA,TRBV30,CAWRYRGRNEQFF,TGTGCCTGGAGGTACAGGGGCCGGAATGAGCAGTTCTTC
TRBJ2-1,NA,NA,TRBV27,CASSFTADVYNEQFF,TGTGCCAGCAGTTTTACAGCGGACGTCTACAATGAGCAGTTCTTC
TRBJ2-1,NA,NA,TRBV5-4,CASSYGLSEQFF,TGTGCCAGCAGTTATGGACTATCTGAGCAGTTCTTC
TRBJ2-6,NA,NA,TRBV27,CAASGGPGTGANVLTF,TGTGCCGCGTCGGGTGGACCGGGCACTGGGGCCAACGTCCTGACTTTC
TRBJ2-2,TRBD2,NA,TRBV13,CASSPLSGTSTGELFF,TGTGCCAGCAGTCCACTCAGCGGGACTAGCACCGGGGAGCTGTTTTTT
TRBJ1-1,TRBD1,NA,TRBV10-3,CAISVDREHSAFF,TGTGCCATCAGTGTTGACAGGGAGCATTCGGCTTTCTTT
TRBJ1-2,TRBD1,NA,TRBV5-1,CASSLVSSDRVGYTF,TGCGCCAGCAGCTTGGTTTCGTCCGACAGGGTAGGCTACACCTTC
TRBJ2-5,NA,NA,TRBV10-2,CASSSSPSAKVETQYF,TGCGCCAGCAGTTCGTCTCCTAGCGCTAAAGTCGAGACCCAGTACTTC
TRBJ2-7,NA,once,TRBV7-8,CASSLFSGDNEQYF,TGTGCCAGCAGCTTATTTTCCGGGGACAACGAGCAGTACTTC
TRBJ2-3,TRBD2,NA,TRBV6-1,CASSELGGRVTTDTQYF,TGTGCCAGCAGTGAATTAGGCGGGAGGGTAACCACAGATACGCAGTATTTT
TRBJ1-1,NA,NA,TRBV7-2,CASSAGGFSTEAFF,TGTGCCAGCAGTGCAGGCGGGTTTTCCACTGAAGCTTTCTTT
TRBJ2-3,NA,NA,TRBV5-1,CASSLARVDTQYF,TGCGCCAGCAGCTTAGCCCGGGTTGATACGCAGTATTTT
TRBJ1-1,NA,NA,TRBV4-3,CASSQARLDVRGTEAFF,TGCGCCAGCAGCCAAGCCCGCCTGGATGTCCGAGGGACTGAAGCTTTCTTT
TRBJ2-5,NA,once,TRBV28,CASSLGGAKTQYF,TGTGCCAGCAGTTTAGGGGGGGCAAAGACCCAGTACTTC
TRBJ2-3,NA,NA,TRBV13,CASSPRGASSTDTQYF,TGTGCCAGCAGCCCCCGGGGGGCCTCTAGCACAGATACGCAGTATTTT
TRBJ2-7,TRBD2,once,TRBV7-9,CATERGGNEQYF,TGTGCAACTGAGCGGGGGGGTAACGAGCAGTACTTC
TRBJ1-2,NA,NA,TRBV5-4,CASSLPSGDGYTF,TGTGCCAGCAGCCTACCTTCAGGGGATGGCTACACCTTC
TRBJ2-3,TRBD2,NA,TRBV7-9,CASSSPSGGLDTQYF,TGTGCCAGCAGCTCCCCGTCGGGGGGGTTAGATACGCAGTATTTT
TRBJ2-7,TRBD1,NA,TRBV19,CASSIRGLAYEQYF,TGTGCCAGTAGTATCAGGGGGCTGGCCTACGAGCAGTACTTC
TRBJ2-3,TRBD2,NA,TRBV27,CASSLGPGGGTDTQYF,TGTGCCAGCAGTTTGGGACCCGGGGGGGGCACAGATACGCAGTATTTT
TRBJ2-7,NA,NA,TRBV10-3,CAISDRGYEQYF,TGTGCCATCAGTGACCGGGGTTACGAGCAGTACTTC
TRBJ2-7,TRBD2,NA,TRBV5-1,CASSSGGYYEQYF,TGCGCCAGCAGCTCGGGGGGTTATTACGAGCAGTACTTC
TRBJ2-7,TRBD2,NA,TRBV7-7,CASSLREGSYEQYF,TGTGCTAGCAGCTTACGGGAGGGGTCCTACGAGCAGTACTTC
TRBJ2-3,NA,NA,TRBV5-6,CASSLAVGGWMDTQYF,TGTGCCAGCAGCTTGGCGGTGGGAGGCTGGATGGATACGCAGTATTTT
TRBJ1-1,TRBD1,NA,TRBV7-9,CASSSSTGPTEAFF,TGTGCCAGCAGCTCCTCGACAGGGCCCACTGAAGCTTTCTTT
TRBJ2-7,TRBD1,NA,TRBV5-1,CASSKGQGTYEQYF,TGCGCCAGCAGCAAGGGACAGGGGACCTACGAGCAGTACTTC
TRBJ2-3,NA,NA,TRBV12-5,CASDKPQGDTQYF,TGTGCTAGTGACAAACCCCAAGGGGATACGCAGTATTTT
TRBJ2-7,NA,NA,TRBV9,CASSTTGASYEQYF,TGTGCCAGCAGCACAACCGGGGCAAGCTACGAGCAGTACTTC
TRBJ2-1,NA,NA,TRBV30,CAWSVDGEMSYVNEQFF,TGTGCCTGGAGTGTAGACGGGGAGATGTCTTACGTCAATGAGCAGTTCTTC
TRBJ1-5,TRBD1,NA,TRBV4-2,CASSLTDRADQPQHF,TGTGCCAGCAGCCTCACTGACAGGGCGGATCAGCCCCAGCATTTT
TRBJ2-5,TRBD1,NA,TRBV6-5,CASSSPLGGLGETQYF,TGTGCCAGCAGTTCCCCTTTAGGGGGCCTCGGGGAGACCCAGTACTTC
TRBJ2-1,NA,NA,TRBV15,CATSSRYNEQFF,TGTGCCACCAGCAGCAGATACAATGAGCAGTTCTTC
TRBJ2-7,NA,NA,TRBV7-2,CASSPGTLTYEQYF,TGTGCCAGCAGCCCCGGGACCCTGACCTACGAGCAGTACTTC
TRBJ2-3,NA,NA,TRBV7-9,CASRPFAEISTDTQYF,TGTGCCAGCCGCCCTTTTGCAGAGATATCCACAGATACGCAGTATTTT
TRBJ1-1,NA,NA,TRBV27,CASSFGGSYTEAFF,TGTGCCAGCAGTTTCGGGGGAAGTTACACTGAAGCTTTCTTT
TRBJ1-2,NA,NA,TRBV5-4,CASSQDQGSGYTF,TGCGCCAGCAGCCAAGACCAGGGCTCTGGCTACACCTTC
TRBJ2-5,NA,NA,TRBV19,CASSKDLEETQYF,TGTGCCAGTAGTAAGGATTTAGAAGAGACCCAGTACTTC
TRBJ1-1,NA,NA,TRBV10-1,CASSDSTGTEAFF,TGCGCCAGCAGTGACTCGACGGGCACTGAAGCTTTCTTT
TRBJ2-5,TRBD2,NA,TRBV4-2,CASSQLSGGEQETQYF,TGTGCCAGCAGCCAATTATCGGGGGGGGAGCAAGAGACCCAGTACTTC
TRBJ2-1,TRBD2,NA,TRBV4-1,CASSQGGLAGGPSYNEQFF,TGCGCCAGCAGCCAAGGGGGACTAGCGGGAGGCCCATCCTACAATGAGCAGTTCTTC
TRBJ1-2,NA,NA,TRBV7-8,CASSPLTQGPLGYTF,TGTGCCAGCAGCCCGCTAACACAGGGACCCCTAGGCTACACCTTC
TRBJ2-1,NA,NA,TRBV7-9,CASSPWDSYNEQFF,TGTGCCAGCAGCCCGTGGGATTCCTACAATGAGCAGTTCTTC
TRBJ1-4,TRBD1,NA,TRBV14,CASSQWSGTGRFTNEKLFF,TGTGCCAGCAGCCAATGGTCTGGGACAGGAAGGTTCACTAATGAAAAACTGTTTTTT
TRBJ2-7,NA,NA,TRBV4-3,CASSQEESSYEQYF,TGCGCCAGCAGCCAAGAAGAGAGCTCCTACGAGCAGTACTTC
TRBJ2-7,NA,NA,TRBV10-1,CASSEGVLPPHEQYF,TGCGCCAGCAGTGAGGGGGTACTGCCACCCCACGAGCAGTACTTC
TRBJ2-7,NA,once,TRBV5-8,CASSLVTGYYEQYF,TGTGCCAGCAGCTTGGTGACAGGATACTACGAGCAGTACTTC
TRBJ2-3,NA,NA,TRBV10-2,CASSEEALVADTQYF,TGCGCCAGCAGTGAAGAGGCTCTCGTGGCAGATACGCAGTATTTT
TRBJ1-1,NA,NA,TRBV7-9,CASSPVAGPIYTEAFF,TGTGCCAGCAGCCCGGTGGCAGGGCCAATTTACACTGAAGCTTTCTTT
TRBJ1-1,NA,NA,TRBV2,CASSEFQGTEAFF,TGTGCCAGCAGTGAATTTCAGGGTACTGAAGCTTTCTTT
TRBJ2-2,TRBD2,NA,TRBV7-9,CASSPFLSGFVAGELFF,TGTGCCAGCAGCCCCTTCCTTAGCGGGTTTGTTGCCGGGGAGCTGTTTTTT
TRBJ2-3,TRBD2,NA,TRBV7-9,CASSREGTPMGDTQYF,TGTGCCAGCAGCCGGGAGGGGACTCCGATGGGCGATACGCAGTATTTT
TRBJ2-7,TRBD1,NA,TRBV4-3,CASSQVQDRGDEQYF,TGCGCCAGCAGCCAAGTTCAGGACAGGGGGGACGAGCAGTACTTC
TRBJ2-7,NA,NA,TRBV7-2,CASSYPGYDYEQYF,TGTGCCAGCAGCTACCCGGGCTATGACTACGAGCAGTACTTC
TRBJ2-5,NA,NA,TRBV27,CASSPDTQETQYF,TGTGCCAGCAGTCCGGACACACAAGAGACCCAGTACTTC
TRBJ2-7,NA,NA,TRBV5-1,CASSLLQAEQYF,TGCGCCAGCAGCTTGCTGCAGGCCGAGCAGTACTTC
TRBJ1-5,NA,NA,TRBV6-5,CASRAVANSNQPQHF,TGTGCCAGCAGGGCGGTGGCGAATAGCAATCAGCCCCAGCATTTT
TRBJ2-5,NA,NA,TRBV6-1,CASSEHGEETQYF,TGTGCCAGCAGTGAACATGGGGAAGAGACCCAGTACTTC
TRBJ2-6,NA,NA,TRBV7-9,CASSPTKGAGANVLTF,TGTGCCAGCAGCCCAACTAAAGGGGCCGGGGCCAACGTCCTGACTTTC